The rows below give T cell receptor beta chains drawn from one sample of a study of T cell responses to AZD1222 COVID-19 vaccine. TCRdb's table, derived via immunoSEQ multiplex PCR, lists solely in-frame clones and lacks some. The sample gives more than 90,000 clones, around nine tenths of which show up once; 1% to 1.5% is in the top ten. The sequencing here drew on peripheral blood, taken on day 0 of AZD1222 vaccination. The receptors stem from an adult in good health. Both conserved end residues are part of each CDR3. A D gene is named only where the DNA matches it firmly. Rows give clone size only sometimes, using once, few, many, or a class for an expanded clone.

j_call: TRBJ1-5
d_call: NA
clone_size: NA
v_call: TRBV7-2
cdr3_aa: CASSLWLNQPQHF
cdr3_nt: TGTGCCAGCAGCTTATGGTTAAATCAGCCCCAGCATTTT

j_call: TRBJ1-3
d_call: NA
clone_size: few
v_call: TRBV6-1
cdr3_aa: CASSESWVRSGNTIYF
cdr3_nt: TGTGCCAGCAGTGAATCATGGGTCCGCTCTGGAAACACCATATATTTT

j_call: TRBJ1-2
d_call: TRBD1
clone_size: NA
v_call: TRBV25-1
cdr3_aa: CASSETQQGQDGYTF
cdr3_nt: TGTGCCAGCAGTGAAACCCAACAGGGGCAAGATGGCTACACCTTC

j_call: TRBJ1-5
d_call: NA
clone_size: NA
v_call: TRBV27
cdr3_aa: CASWAGSLEPQHF
cdr3_nt: TGTGCCAGCTGGGCCGGCAGTCTGGAGCCCCAGCATTTT

j_call: TRBJ2-1
d_call: NA
clone_size: NA
v_call: TRBV4-1
cdr3_aa: CASSQAGVDEQFF
cdr3_nt: TGCGCCAGCAGCCAAGCGGGGGTCGATGAGCAGTTCTTC

j_call: TRBJ1-5
d_call: NA
clone_size: NA
v_call: TRBV27
cdr3_aa: CASSPGGNQPQHF
cdr3_nt: TGTGCCAGCAGTCCCGGTGGCAATCAGCCCCAGCATTTT

j_call: TRBJ2-2
d_call: NA
clone_size: once
v_call: TRBV2
cdr3_aa: CASSAGTGELFF
cdr3_nt: TGTGCCAGCAGTGCTGGGACCGGGGAGCTGTTTTTT

j_call: TRBJ2-7
d_call: NA
clone_size: NA
v_call: TRBV5-1
cdr3_aa: CASSGGTALYEQYF
cdr3_nt: TGCGCCAGCAGCGGGGGGACAGCACTTTACGAGCAGTACTTC

j_call: TRBJ1-5
d_call: NA
clone_size: NA
v_call: TRBV7-8
cdr3_aa: CASSPLRGNNQPQHF
cdr3_nt: TGTGCCAGCAGCCCATTGAGGGGGAACAATCAGCCCCAGCATTTT

j_call: TRBJ2-7
d_call: NA
clone_size: NA
v_call: TRBV3-1/TRBV3-2
cdr3_aa: CASSQDLLSYEQYF
cdr3_nt: TGTGCCAGCAGCCAAGATCTATTATCCTACGAGCAGTACTTC

j_call: TRBJ1-5
d_call: NA
clone_size: NA
v_call: TRBV6-1
cdr3_aa: CASSEAPIIYSNQPQHF
cdr3_nt: TGTGCCAGCAGTGAAGCGCCGATTATCTATAGCAATCAGCCCCAGCATTTT

j_call: TRBJ1-2
d_call: NA
clone_size: NA
v_call: TRBV6-1
cdr3_aa: CASSQPGVGYGYTF
cdr3_nt: TGTGCCAGCAGTCAACCCGGGGTCGGCTATGGCTACACCTTC

j_call: TRBJ2-3
d_call: NA
clone_size: NA
v_call: TRBV19
cdr3_aa: CASRKADTQYF
cdr3_nt: TGTGCCAGTAGGAAAGCAGATACGCAGTATTTT

j_call: TRBJ2-5
d_call: TRBD1
clone_size: NA
v_call: TRBV27
cdr3_aa: CASKGAEETQYF
cdr3_nt: TGTGCCAGCAAGGGGGCCGAAGAGACCCAGTACTTC

j_call: TRBJ2-7
d_call: NA
clone_size: once
v_call: TRBV5-1
cdr3_aa: CASSFAGIYEQYF
cdr3_nt: TGCGCCAGCAGCTTTGCGGGGATCTACGAGCAGTACTTC

j_call: TRBJ2-3
d_call: TRBD2
clone_size: NA
v_call: TRBV6-4
cdr3_aa: CASSDSPGGSTDTQYF
cdr3_nt: TGTGCCAGCAGTGACTCGCCGGGGGGTTCGACAGATACGCAGTATTTT

j_call: TRBJ1-1
d_call: NA
clone_size: NA
v_call: TRBV5-1
cdr3_aa: CASSLMDGMNTEAFF
cdr3_nt: TGCGCCAGCAGCTTGATGGACGGTATGAACACTGAAGCTTTCTTT

j_call: TRBJ1-5
d_call: NA
clone_size: NA
v_call: TRBV28
cdr3_aa: CASSPGGGRGKSQHF
cdr3_nt: TGTGCCAGCAGTCCAGGAGGGGGTAGGGGGAAGTCCCAGCATTTT

j_call: TRBJ2-7
d_call: NA
clone_size: once
v_call: TRBV11-2
cdr3_aa: CASSPPGDEQYF
cdr3_nt: TGTGCCAGCAGCCCCCCTGGAGACGAGCAGTACTTC

j_call: TRBJ1-1
d_call: TRBD1
clone_size: NA
v_call: TRBV13
cdr3_aa: CASSRDRGAFGAFF
cdr3_nt: TGTGCCAGCAGCCGGGACAGGGGCGCTTTTGGAGCTTTCTTT

j_call: TRBJ1-2
d_call: TRBD1
clone_size: NA
v_call: TRBV15
cdr3_aa: CATSRDSDRVRYGYTF
cdr3_nt: TGTGCCACCAGCAGAGATTCCGACAGGGTTAGGTATGGCTACACCTTC

j_call: TRBJ1-1
d_call: NA
clone_size: NA
v_call: TRBV20-1
cdr3_aa: CSAILNTEAFF
cdr3_nt: TGCAGTGCTATTCTGAACACTGAAGCTTTCTTT

j_call: TRBJ1-1
d_call: TRBD1
clone_size: NA
v_call: TRBV11-3
cdr3_aa: CASSFTGDQAFF
cdr3_nt: TGTGCCAGCAGCTTTACAGGGGATCAAGCTTTCTTT

j_call: TRBJ1-2
d_call: TRBD1
clone_size: few
v_call: TRBV7-3
cdr3_aa: CASSLTGGGGYTF
cdr3_nt: TGTGCCAGCAGCTTAACAGGGGGCGGCGGCTACACCTTC

j_call: TRBJ1-1
d_call: NA
clone_size: NA
v_call: TRBV5-1
cdr3_aa: CASTPFGVTNTEAFF
cdr3_nt: TGCGCCAGCACCCCTTTTGGGGTTACGAACACTGAAGCTTTCTTT

j_call: TRBJ1-3
d_call: NA
clone_size: NA
v_call: TRBV4-1
cdr3_aa: CASSQLAGVVRNTIYF
cdr3_nt: TGCGCCAGCAGCCAACTAGCAGGGGTAGTAAGAAACACCATATATTTT

j_call: TRBJ2-2
d_call: NA
clone_size: NA
v_call: TRBV5-1
cdr3_aa: CASGSVSGWELFF
cdr3_nt: TGCGCCAGCGGTTCGGTGTCCGGATGGGAGCTGTTTTTT

j_call: TRBJ1-2
d_call: NA
clone_size: NA
v_call: TRBV12-3/TRBV12-4
cdr3_aa: CATVRGFDYGYTF
cdr3_nt: TGTGCCACCGTTCGAGGCTTCGACTATGGCTACACCTTC

j_call: TRBJ2-1
d_call: TRBD1
clone_size: NA
v_call: TRBV29-1
cdr3_aa: CSVEDQEGQVFNEQFF
cdr3_nt: TGCAGCGTTGAAGATCAAGAGGGACAGGTCTTCAATGAGCAGTTCTTC

j_call: TRBJ2-5
d_call: TRBD2
clone_size: once
v_call: TRBV20-1
cdr3_aa: CSASGGGGLETQYF
cdr3_nt: TGCAGTGCTAGTGGCGGGGGGGGCCTAGAGACCCAGTACTTC

j_call: TRBJ2-6
d_call: NA
clone_size: NA
v_call: TRBV11-2
cdr3_aa: CASSLLNRISGANVLTF
cdr3_nt: TGTGCCAGCAGCTTACTAAACCGGATCTCTGGGGCCAACGTCCTGACTTTC

j_call: TRBJ2-7
d_call: TRBD1
clone_size: NA
v_call: TRBV28
cdr3_aa: CASSPQGETYEQYF
cdr3_nt: TGTGCCAGCAGTCCCCAGGGGGAGACCTACGAGCAGTACTTC

j_call: TRBJ1-6
d_call: NA
clone_size: NA
v_call: TRBV25-1
cdr3_aa: CASSHGASPLHF
cdr3_nt: TGTGCCAGCAGCCACGGCGCTTCACCCCTCCACTTT

j_call: TRBJ2-7
d_call: NA
clone_size: NA
v_call: TRBV27
cdr3_aa: CASRVWAQTSYEQYF
cdr3_nt: TGTGCCAGCAGGGTGTGGGCTCAAACCTCCTACGAGCAGTACTTC

j_call: TRBJ1-6
d_call: TRBD1
clone_size: once
v_call: TRBV15
cdr3_aa: CATSNQGGSNSPLHF
cdr3_nt: TGTGCCACCAGCAACCAGGGGGGTTCAAATTCACCCCTCCACTTT

j_call: TRBJ2-7
d_call: NA
clone_size: NA
v_call: TRBV15
cdr3_aa: CATSSREHSLRGYEQYF
cdr3_nt: TGTGCCACCAGCAGCCGGGAACACTCCCTTCGGGGGTACGAGCAGTACTTC

j_call: TRBJ1-1
d_call: TRBD1
clone_size: NA
v_call: TRBV30
cdr3_aa: CAWNRGGQPTEAFF
cdr3_nt: TGTGCCTGGAACAGAGGGGGACAGCCCACTGAAGCTTTCTTT

j_call: TRBJ1-5
d_call: NA
clone_size: NA
v_call: TRBV19
cdr3_aa: CASSIALWQHQHF
cdr3_nt: TGTGCCAGTAGTATAGCTCTCTGGCAGCACCAGCATTTT

j_call: TRBJ2-3
d_call: NA
clone_size: NA
v_call: TRBV7-9
cdr3_aa: CASRGGNTQYF
cdr3_nt: TGTGCCAGCAGAGGGGGGAATACGCAGTATTTT

j_call: TRBJ2-1
d_call: TRBD2
clone_size: NA
v_call: TRBV7-3
cdr3_aa: CASSTPSGTSGPSSYNEQFF
cdr3_nt: TGTGCCAGCAGCACACCATCCGGGACTAGCGGCCCGAGCTCCTACAATGAGCAGTTCTTC

j_call: TRBJ2-2
d_call: NA
clone_size: NA
v_call: TRBV5-1
cdr3_aa: CASSYDTLMNTGELFF
cdr3_nt: TGCGCCAGCAGCTACGACACACTCATGAACACCGGGGAGCTGTTTTTT

j_call: TRBJ2-5
d_call: NA
clone_size: NA
v_call: TRBV5-1
cdr3_aa: CASSSSVGDSWETQYF
cdr3_nt: TGCGCCAGCAGCTCAAGCGTGGGGGACTCGTGGGAGACCCAGTACTTC